The entry that follows covers one T cell receptor (beta chain) sequence. This sample is drawn from a study of control samples from healthy donors and cancer patients. The method was immunoSEQ multiplex PCR; TCRdb's version includes in-frame clones alone and lacks a portion of them. The repertoire holds around 41,000 clones, around four fifths seen once, with 20% to 25% in the top ten. V was pared by 4 bases and J by 4 bases, with 19 bases between. The CDR3 length is 16 residues. Looked up from germline, CDR1 is SGHVS and CDR2 is FNYEAQ. This clonotype was obtained from an older woman with lung cancer. Sequencing input: PBMCs. The chain combines TRBV7-6 with TRBJ1-1; TRBD1 might be the D (6 bases). As DNA, the CDR3 is TGTGCCAGCAGCTCACTGGGGCAGGGGACTGGCACTGAAGCTTTCTTT. Translating gives CASSSLGQGTGTEAFF. Using reference TRBV7-6 and TRBJ1-1 for the parts outside the CDR3, the full variable domain is GAGVSQSPRYKVTKRGQDVALRCDPISGHVSLYWYRQALGQGPEFLTYFNYEAQQDKSGLPNDRFSAERPEGSISTLTIQRTEQRDSAMYRCASSSLGQGTGTEAFFGQGTRLTVV.